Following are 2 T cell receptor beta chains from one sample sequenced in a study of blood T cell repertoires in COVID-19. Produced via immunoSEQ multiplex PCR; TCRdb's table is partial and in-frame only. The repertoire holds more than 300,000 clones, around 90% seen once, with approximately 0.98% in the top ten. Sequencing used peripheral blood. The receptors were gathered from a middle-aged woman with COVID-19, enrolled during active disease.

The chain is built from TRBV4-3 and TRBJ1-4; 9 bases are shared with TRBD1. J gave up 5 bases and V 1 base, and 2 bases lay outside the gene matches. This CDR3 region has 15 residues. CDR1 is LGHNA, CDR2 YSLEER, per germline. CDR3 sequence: CASSQVGQGNEKLFF. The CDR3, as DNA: TGCGCCAGCAGCCAAGTTGGACAGGGGAATGAAAAACTGTTTTTT.

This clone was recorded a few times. CDR3 DNA: TGTGCCATCCGGGACAGAGATCCTTCACCCCTCCACTTT. As protein: CAIRDRDPSPLHF. The V and J genes are TRBV10-3 and TRBJ1-6; 7 bases are shared with TRBD1. CDR3 length: 13 residues. Unmatched junction bases numbered 7, after V lost 8 bases and J lost 9 bases. Germline CDR1 ENHRY, CDR2 SYGVKD.